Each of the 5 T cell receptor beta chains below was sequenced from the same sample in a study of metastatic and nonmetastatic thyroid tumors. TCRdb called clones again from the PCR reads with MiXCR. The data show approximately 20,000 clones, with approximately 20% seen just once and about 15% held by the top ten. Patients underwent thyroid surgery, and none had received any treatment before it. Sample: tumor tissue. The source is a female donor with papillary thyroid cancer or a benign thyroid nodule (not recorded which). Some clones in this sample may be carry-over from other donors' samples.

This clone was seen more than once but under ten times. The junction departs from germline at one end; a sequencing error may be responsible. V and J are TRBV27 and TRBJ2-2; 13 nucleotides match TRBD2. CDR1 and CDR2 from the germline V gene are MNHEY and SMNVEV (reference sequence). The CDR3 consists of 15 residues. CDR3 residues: CASRLTSGRTGQLFF. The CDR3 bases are TGTGCCAGCAGGCTGACTAGCGGGAGGACCGGGCAGCTGTTTTTT.

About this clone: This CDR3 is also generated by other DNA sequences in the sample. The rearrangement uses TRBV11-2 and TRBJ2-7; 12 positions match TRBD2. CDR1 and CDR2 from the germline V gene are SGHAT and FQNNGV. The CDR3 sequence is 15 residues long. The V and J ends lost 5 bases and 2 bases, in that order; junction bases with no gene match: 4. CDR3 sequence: CASSLLAGGTYEQYF. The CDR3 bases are TGTGCCAGCAGCCTGCTAGCGGGAGGGACCTACGAGCAGTACTTC.

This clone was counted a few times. CDR3 amino acids: CASRGRSSPLHF. The DNA for the CDR3 is TGTGCCAGCAGGGGACGGAGTTCACCCCTCCACTTT. This sequence joins TRBV6-1 and TRBJ1-6, with a tentative D call TRBD1 (5 bases). Trimming left V 6 bases short and J 9 bases short, with 9 bases between. The CDR3 has 12 residues. CDR1 and CDR2 from the germline V gene are MNHNS and SASEGT.

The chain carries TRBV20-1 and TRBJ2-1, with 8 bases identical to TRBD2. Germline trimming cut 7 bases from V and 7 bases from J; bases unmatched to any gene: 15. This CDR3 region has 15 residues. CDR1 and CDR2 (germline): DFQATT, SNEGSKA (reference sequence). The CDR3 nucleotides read TGCAGTGGAAACGTCGTGCTTAGCGGGAAAAATGAGCAGTTCTTC. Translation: CSGNVVLSGKNEQFF.

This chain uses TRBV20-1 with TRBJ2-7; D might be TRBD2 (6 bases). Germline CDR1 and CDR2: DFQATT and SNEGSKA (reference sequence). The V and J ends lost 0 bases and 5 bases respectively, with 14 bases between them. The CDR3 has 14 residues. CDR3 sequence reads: CSARDPGSWHEQYF. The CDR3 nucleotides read TGCAGTGCTAGAGATCCCGGGAGTTGGCACGAGCAGTACTTC.